These 30 T cell receptor beta chains originate from one sample sequenced in a study of blood T cell repertoires in COVID-19. The method was immunoSEQ multiplex PCR; TCRdb's version includes in-frame clones alone and lacks a portion of them. The sample records approximately 150,000 clones, approximately 90% being singletons. Sequencing used PBMCs or T cells enriched from blood (not recorded which). The receptors were gathered from a middle-aged woman who had been exposed to COVID-19.

There are a few counts of this clone. V gene TRBV6-2 or TRBV6-3 combines with J gene TRBJ2-7, with 12 bases matching TRBD2. The J segment lost 0 bases and the V segment lost 0 bases, leaving 6 bases of the junction unmatched. Germline CDR1 and CDR2: MNHEY and SVGEGT. This CDR3 region has 18 residues. The CDR3 reads CASSYSTGLAGGSYEQYF. The CDR3 DNA is TGTGCCAGCAGTTACTCTACGGGACTAGCGGGTGGCTCCTACGAGCAGTACTTC.

The chain combines TRBV3-1 (or the pseudogene TRBV3-2) with TRBJ1-2, with 7 bases matching TRBD1. The CDR3 has 14 amino acids. V was pared by 4 bases and J by 2 bases, with 4 bases of the junction left unmatched. In germline, CDR1 is LGHDT, CDR2 YNNKEL (reference sequence). The CDR3 loop reads CASSLQQGNYGYTF. In DNA, the CDR3 is TGTGCCAGCAGCCTCCAACAGGGGAACTATGGCTACACCTTC.

This sequence joins TRBV7-9 and TRBJ2-7, with a tentative D call TRBD2 (6 bases). CDR1 and CDR2 (germline): SEHNR, FQNEAQ (reference sequence). This CDR3 region has 15 residues. With 5 bases removed from V and 4 bases from J, the gap between germline ends came to 18 bases. CDR3 protein: CASSPRGGDVYEQYF. In DNA, the CDR3 is TGTGCCAGCAGCCCCCGCGGCGGGGATGTGTACGAGCAGTACTTC.

J is TRBJ1-6 and V is TRBV15, with D possibly being TRBD1 (5 bases). V was cut by 3 bases and J by 7 bases, with 13 bases left in between. CDR1 is LNHNV and CDR2 is YYDKDF in the germline V gene (reference sequence). This CDR3 contains 15 residues. In nucleotides, the CDR3 is TGTGCCACCAGCAGGTCCGGAGGGGTGAATTCACCCCTCCACTTT. Translating it yields CATSRSGGVNSPLHF.

The rearrangement links TRBV2 to TRBJ2-7; D might be TRBD1 (5 bases). Germline V gives CDR1 SNHLY, CDR2 FYNNEI. This CDR3 comprises 13 residues. Trimming left V 7 bases short and J 3 bases short, with 13 bases between. This CDR3 reads CASKEDKNYEQYF. The CDR3 DNA follows: TGTGCCAGCAAAGAGGACAAGAACTACGAGCAGTACTTC.

A note on this clone: A read error may produce the germline difference seen at one junction end. The chain couples TRBV28 to TRBJ2-7, with TRBD1 matching over 7 bases. CDR3 size: 12 residues. CDR1 and CDR2 from the germline V gene are MDHEN and SYDVKM. The CDR3 region is CASSPVTGRLIF. In nucleotides, the CDR3 is TGTGCCAGCAGTCCCGTGACAGGGCGTTTAATTTTC.

The chain carries TRBV12-3 or TRBV12-4 and TRBJ1-1; perhaps TRBD1 as D (6 bases). The V end lost 2 bases, the J end lost 9 bases, and 10 bases lay between the germline ends. This CDR3 has 12 amino acids. The CDR3 bases are TGTGCCAGCAGTTTACACAGGGCGAAAGCTTTCTTT. Translated, it gives CASSLHRAKAFF.

The chain joins TRBV7-9 to TRBJ2-2; 10 positions agree with TRBD2. Germline V lookup: CDR1 SEHNR, CDR2 FQNEAQ (reference sequence). V was pared by 2 bases and J by 3 bases, with 3 bases of the junction left unmatched. CDR3 length equals 16 residues. CDR3 loop: CASSLIAGGYTGELFF. CDR3 bases: TGTGCCAGCAGCTTAATAGCGGGGGGCTACACCGGGGAGCTGTTTTTT.

The chain has TRBV6-5 and TRBJ2-7, with 7 nucleotides matching TRBD1. After removal of 8 bases from V and 7 bases from J, the junction contained 2 bases not matched to a gene. Germline V lookup: CDR1 MNHEY, CDR2 SVGAGI. The CDR3 is 10 residues long. The CDR3 protein is CASSRGEQYF. The CDR3 DNA sequence: TGTGCCAGCTCCAGGGGGGAGCAGTACTTC.

This chain uses TRBV4-2 with TRBJ1-1, with unresolved D. Looked up from germline, CDR1 is LGHNA and CDR2 is YNFKEQ. The germline V and J ends were trimmed by 6 bases and 6 bases, with 11 bases remaining between them. The CDR3 length is 12 residues. In nucleotides, the CDR3 is TGTGCCAGCAGTCTAAATATCGCTGAAGCTTTCTTT. Its translation is CASSLNIAEAFF.

The genes are TRBV5-1 and TRBJ2-1; no clear D. The CDR3 consists of 14 residues. The V gene's germline CDR1 is SGHRS and CDR2 YFSETQ. V was trimmed by 1 base and J by 2 bases, leaving 7 bases between them. The CDR3 is CASSLTSTYNEQFF. The DNA for the CDR3 is TGCGCCAGCAGCTTGACAAGTACCTACAATGAGCAGTTCTTC. The full variable domain, rest sourced from reference TRBV5-1 and TRBJ2-1, is KAGVTQTPRYLIKTRGQQVTLSCSPISGHRSVSWYQQTPGQGLQFLFEYFSETQRNKGNFPGRFSGRQFSNSRSEMNVSTLELGDSALYLCASSLTSTYNEQFFGPGTRLTVL.

This clone appeared a single time. V is TRBV10-3 and J is TRBJ2-7, with 8 nucleotides matching TRBD1. The CDR3 totals 17 residues. The germline V gene has CDR1 ENHRY and CDR2 SYGVKD. V shed 3 bases and J 0 bases; nucleotides not matched to a gene: 10. The CDR3: CAISDPTGVGNSYEQYF. The CDR3 region has the DNA TGTGCCATCAGTGACCCGACAGGGGTGGGTAACTCCTACGAGCAGTACTTC.

This chain links TRBV11-2 with TRBJ1-1; 10 bases match TRBD1. This CDR3 is built from 15 residues. Germline CDR1 is SGHAT and CDR2 is FQNNGV. V lost 5 bases, J lost 3 bases, and 6 bases stayed unmatched. The CDR3 sequence: CASSNRDRGDTEAFF. CDR3 nucleotide sequence: TGTGCCAGCAGCAACCGGGACAGGGGTGACACTGAAGCTTTCTTT.

CDR3: CASHGGRGLGQFF. The CDR3 nucleotides are TGTGCCAGCCACGGCGGGAGGGGGTTGGGGCAGTTCTTC. The chain links TRBV28 to TRBJ2-1; 9 bases fit TRBD2. Per the germline V gene, CDR1 is MDHEN and CDR2 is SYDVKM. V trimming: 8 bases; J trimming: 12 bases; junction bases outside the gene matches: 11. This CDR3 has 13 amino acids.

The V gene is TRBV18, the J gene TRBJ2-5, with D possibly being TRBD2 (6 bases). The CDR3 runs 16 residues. V was clipped by 0 bases and J by 1 base, with 12 bases between them. Germline V lookup: CDR1 KGHSH, CDR2 LQKENI. CDR3 in DNA: TGTGCCAGCTCACCACCGGAGGGGTTAGCCCAAGAGACCCAGTACTTC. This codes for CASSPPEGLAQETQYF.

The V call is TRBV7-3, the J call TRBJ2-7, with TRBD1 matching 8 bases. Germline trimming cut 3 bases from V and 2 bases from J; bases unmatched to any gene: 3. CDR1 and CDR2 (germline): SGHTA, FQGTGA. CDR3 size: 14 residues. The CDR3 reads CASSLDRVPYEQYF. The CDR3, as DNA: TGTGCCAGCAGCTTGGACAGGGTACCCTACGAGCAGTACTTC.

This chain links TRBV9 with TRBJ1-1; D is unresolved. The ends were cut back, 4 bases at V and 1 base at J, with 8 bases in the middle. Germline assignment: CDR1 SGDLS and CDR2 YYNGEE. CDR3 length: 13 residues. The CDR3 region is CASSPQANTEAFF. As DNA, the CDR3 is TGTGCCAGCAGCCCCCAGGCGAACACTGAAGCTTTCTTT.

The chain is built from TRBV27 and TRBJ2-3; TRBD2 matches 7 bases. CDR3 length: 16 residues. Trimming at V came to 5 bases and at J to 0 bases, leaving 8 bases not matched to a gene. Germline values: CDR1 MNHEY, CDR2 SMNVEV (reference sequence). The CDR3: CASSPRSGTSTDTQYF. The CDR3 bases are TGTGCCAGCAGTCCCAGAAGCGGGACGAGCACAGATACGCAGTATTTT.

CDR3 nucleotide sequence: TGTGCCAGCAGCTTGAGACAGGGTCGAGCTTTCTTT. This gives the protein CASSLRQGRAFF. This chain links TRBV7-2 with TRBJ1-1, with 7 bases fitting TRBD1. The CDR3 loop spans 12 amino acids. With 3 bases clipped from V and 10 bases from J, the junction kept 5 bases outside the gene matches. CDR1 and CDR2 (germline): SGHTA, FQGNSA.

The J gene is TRBJ1-2, the V gene TRBV10-2; D is unresolved. The CDR3 is 14 residues long. Trimming removed 0 bases from V and 0 bases from J, with 5 bases in between. Germline V lookup: CDR1 WSHSY, CDR2 SAAADI. The CDR3 DNA follows: TGCGCCAGCAGTGAGTCGGCGGCTAACTATGGCTACACCTTC. This codes for CASSESAANYGYTF.

This rearrangement joins TRBV6-5 to TRBJ1-1, with D perhaps TRBD1 (5 bases). CDR1 is MNHEY, CDR2 SVGAGI, per germline. There are 13 residues in the CDR3. V shed 7 bases and J shed 5 bases, with 14 bases lying between them. CDR3 amino acids: CASTRAGGTEAFF. For the CDR3, the DNA is TGTGCCAGCACCAGGGCCGGCGGAACTGAAGCTTTCTTT.

V and J are TRBV5-1 and TRBJ2-1; 11 nucleotides align to TRBD2. This CDR3 has 15 amino acids. The V gene end was trimmed by 6 bases and the J gene end by 4 bases; junction bases not matched to a gene: 6. CDR1 is SGHRS and CDR2 is YFSETQ in the germline V gene. CDR3 residues: CASTPTSGSYNEQFF. The CDR3 DNA sequence: TGCGCCAGCACCCCCACTAGCGGGAGTTACAATGAGCAGTTCTTC.

This chain uses TRBV4-2 with TRBJ1-5, with TRBD1 matching over 7 bases. V shed 2 bases, J shed 10 bases, and the junction held 8 bases outside the gene matches. The CDR3 contains 14 residues. Germline V gene sequence: CDR1 LGHNA, CDR2 YNFKEQ. The chain's CDR3 is CASSQRKTGNPQHF. CDR3 bases: TGTGCCAGCAGCCAAAGGAAGACAGGGAACCCCCAGCATTTT.

The chain couples TRBV15 to TRBJ1-2, with D possibly matching TRBD1 (5 bases). This CDR3 has 15 residues. Per germline, CDR1 LNHNV and CDR2 YYDKDF (reference sequence). The germline V and J ends were trimmed by 5 bases and 0 bases, with 13 bases remaining between them. This CDR3 reads CATSFGGTPNYGYTF. The CDR3 DNA reads TGTGCCACCAGCTTCGGAGGGACGCCTAACTATGGCTACACCTTC.

This clone was seen a single time. The chain joins TRBV11-1 to TRBJ1-2; 7 nucleotides line up with TRBD1. V was pared by 5 bases and J by 11 bases, with 11 bases of the junction left unmatched. The length of the CDR3 is 13 residues. CDR1 SGHAT and CDR2 FQDESV come from the germline V gene (reference sequence). CDR3 sequence: CASSAPGTADYTF. DNA of the CDR3: TGTGCCAGCAGCGCCCCCGGGACAGCCGATTACACCTTC.

The V and J genes are TRBV28 and TRBJ2-2; D possibly corresponds to TRBD2 (5 bases). V dropped 4 bases and J dropped 6 bases, with 6 bases sitting between them. Germline-derived CDR1 and CDR2 are MDHEN and SYDVKM. The CDR3 totals 12 residues. In DNA, the CDR3 is TGTGCCAGCAGTTCCGGGGCCGGGGAGCTGTTTTTT. Protein sequence: CASSSGAGELFF.

This chain connects TRBV27 to TRBJ1-6; no clear D. This CDR3 has 16 amino acids. Germline-derived CDR1 and CDR2 are MNHEY and SMNVEV (reference sequence). Trimming removed 7 bases from V and 9 bases from J, with 22 bases in between. The chain's CDR3 is CASKYLFGGIVSPLHF. The CDR3 nucleotides are TGTGCCAGCAAATACCTCTTCGGAGGGATTGTTTCACCCCTCCACTTT.

This clone was picked up a small number of times. J is TRBJ2-7 and V is TRBV7-2; TRBD2 matches 9 bases. Germline V gene data show CDR1 as SGHTA and CDR2 as FQGNSA. Unmatched junction bases numbered 6, after V lost 9 bases and J lost 0 bases. The CDR3 is 14 residues long. CDR3 coding DNA: TGTGCCAGTGGGAGTAGCGGGAGCTCCTACGAGCAGTACTTC. This translates into CASGSSGSSYEQYF.

The V gene is TRBV28, the J gene TRBJ1-1, with 11 bases lining up with TRBD1. With 7 bases clipped from V and 10 bases from J, the junction kept 5 bases outside the gene matches. CDR3 length equals 12 residues. In germline, CDR1 is MDHEN, CDR2 SYDVKM. The CDR3 reads CASTLGTGGAFF. The CDR3 DNA follows: TGTGCCAGCACCCTCGGGACAGGGGGAGCTTTCTTT.

The gene calls are TRBV6-2 or TRBV6-3 and TRBJ2-1; 13 bases align to TRBD2. CDR1 is MNHEY, CDR2 SVGEGT, per germline. Trimming took 2 bases from V and 6 from J; bases not matched to a gene: 4. This CDR3 contains 16 residues. This chain's CDR3 is CASSYRGLAGVNEQFF. In nucleotides, the CDR3 is TGTGCCAGCAGTTACCGTGGACTAGCGGGAGTCAATGAGCAGTTCTTC.